The clone carrying this T cell receptor beta chain was observed at least ten times. The germline gives CDR1 KGHDR, CDR2 SFDVKD. The CDR3 sequence is 18 residues long. Trimming at V came to 2 bases and at J to 0 bases, leaving 8 bases not matched to a gene. One entry per CDR3 protein, called by TCRdb with MiXCR from the RT-PCR reads. The data hold about 680,000 distinct CDR3 sequences, with 12% to 15% observed a single time. The receptor was derived from a female donor in good health, serving as a healthy control. This rearrangement joins TRBV24-1 to TRBJ2-5; 10 bases line up with TRBD2. The sequenced sample consisted of memory CD4+ T cells from blood. The CDR3 loop is CATSDSSSGGSYQETQYF. In DNA, the CDR3 is TGTGCCACCAGTGATTCGTCTAGCGGGGGATCTTACCAAGAGACCCAGTACTTC.